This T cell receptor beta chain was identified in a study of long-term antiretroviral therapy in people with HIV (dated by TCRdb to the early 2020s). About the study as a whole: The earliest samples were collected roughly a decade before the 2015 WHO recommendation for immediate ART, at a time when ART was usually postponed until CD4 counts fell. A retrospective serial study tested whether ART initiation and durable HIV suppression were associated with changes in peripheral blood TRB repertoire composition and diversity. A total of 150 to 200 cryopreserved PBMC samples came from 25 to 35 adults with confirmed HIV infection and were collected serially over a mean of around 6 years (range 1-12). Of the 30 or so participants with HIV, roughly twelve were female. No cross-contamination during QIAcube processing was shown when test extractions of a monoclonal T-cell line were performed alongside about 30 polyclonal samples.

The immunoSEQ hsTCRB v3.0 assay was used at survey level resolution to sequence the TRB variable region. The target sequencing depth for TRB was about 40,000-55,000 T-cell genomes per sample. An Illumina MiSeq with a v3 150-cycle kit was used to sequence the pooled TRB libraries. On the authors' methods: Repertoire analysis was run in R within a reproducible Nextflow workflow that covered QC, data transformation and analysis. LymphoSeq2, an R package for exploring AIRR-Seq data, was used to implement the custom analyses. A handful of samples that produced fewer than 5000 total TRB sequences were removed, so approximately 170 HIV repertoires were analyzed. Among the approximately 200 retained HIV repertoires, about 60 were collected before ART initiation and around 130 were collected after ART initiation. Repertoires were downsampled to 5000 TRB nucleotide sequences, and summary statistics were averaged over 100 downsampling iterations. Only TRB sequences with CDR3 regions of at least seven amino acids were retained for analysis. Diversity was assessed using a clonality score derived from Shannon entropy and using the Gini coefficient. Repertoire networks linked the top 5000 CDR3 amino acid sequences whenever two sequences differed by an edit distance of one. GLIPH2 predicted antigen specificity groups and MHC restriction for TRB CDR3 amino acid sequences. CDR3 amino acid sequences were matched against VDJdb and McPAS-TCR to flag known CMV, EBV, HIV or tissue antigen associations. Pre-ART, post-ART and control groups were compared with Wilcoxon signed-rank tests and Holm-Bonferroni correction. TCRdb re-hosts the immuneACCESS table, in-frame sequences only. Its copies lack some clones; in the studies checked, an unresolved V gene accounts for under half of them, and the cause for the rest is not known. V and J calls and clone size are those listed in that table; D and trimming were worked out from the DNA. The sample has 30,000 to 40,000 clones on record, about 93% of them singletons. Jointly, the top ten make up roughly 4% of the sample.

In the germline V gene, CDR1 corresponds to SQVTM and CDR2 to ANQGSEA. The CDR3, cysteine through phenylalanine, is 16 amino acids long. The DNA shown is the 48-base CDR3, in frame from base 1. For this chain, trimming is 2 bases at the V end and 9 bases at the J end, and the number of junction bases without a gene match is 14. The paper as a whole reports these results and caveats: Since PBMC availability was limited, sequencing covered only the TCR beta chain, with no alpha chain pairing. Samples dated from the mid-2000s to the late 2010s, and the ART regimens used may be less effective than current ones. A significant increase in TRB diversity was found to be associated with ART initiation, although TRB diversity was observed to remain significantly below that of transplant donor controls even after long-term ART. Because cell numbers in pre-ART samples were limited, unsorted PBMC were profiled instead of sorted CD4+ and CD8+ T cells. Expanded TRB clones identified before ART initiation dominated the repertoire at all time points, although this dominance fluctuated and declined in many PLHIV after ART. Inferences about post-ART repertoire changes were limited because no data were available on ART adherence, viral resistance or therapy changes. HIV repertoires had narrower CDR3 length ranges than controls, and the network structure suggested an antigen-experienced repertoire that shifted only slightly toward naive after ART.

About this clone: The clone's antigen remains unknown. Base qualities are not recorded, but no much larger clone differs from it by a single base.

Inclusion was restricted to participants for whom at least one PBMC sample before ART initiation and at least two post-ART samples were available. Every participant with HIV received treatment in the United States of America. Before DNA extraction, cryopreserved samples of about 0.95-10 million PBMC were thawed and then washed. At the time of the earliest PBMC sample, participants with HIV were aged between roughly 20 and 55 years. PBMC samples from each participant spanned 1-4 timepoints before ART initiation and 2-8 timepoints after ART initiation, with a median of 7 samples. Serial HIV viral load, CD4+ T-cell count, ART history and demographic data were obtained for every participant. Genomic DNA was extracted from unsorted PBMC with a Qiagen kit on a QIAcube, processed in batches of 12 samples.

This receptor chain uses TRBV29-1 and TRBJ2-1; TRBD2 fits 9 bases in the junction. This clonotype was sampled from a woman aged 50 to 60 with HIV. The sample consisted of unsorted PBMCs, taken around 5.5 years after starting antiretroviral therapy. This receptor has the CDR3 CSVESPAGGFGGEQFF. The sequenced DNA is TGCAGCGTTGAATCCCCAGCGGGGGGCTTCGGTGGTGAGCAGTTCTTC.